This TCR beta chain was captured in a study of blood T cell repertoires in COVID-19. The assay was immunoSEQ multiplex PCR, and TCRdb's table has in-frame clones only and misses some. The repertoire holds a few hundred thousand clones, with roughly nine tenths as singletons. Grouping used clinical history reported by participants in a survey and questionnaire. Between the trimmed V and J ends, which lost 6 bases and 0 bases, there was a span of 9 bases. The length of the CDR3 is 13 residues. Germline CDR1 and CDR2: LGHNT and FRNRAP. The sample was PBMCs or T cells enriched from blood (not recorded which). This chain joins TRBV12-5 and TRBJ2-7, with D perhaps matching TRBD1 (5 bases). The clonotype was recovered from a woman in her twenties or thirties who had recovered from COVID-19. CDR3 DNA: TGTGCTAGTGGGCAGGGAAACTCCTACGAGCAGTACTTC. It specifies CASGQGNSYEQYF.